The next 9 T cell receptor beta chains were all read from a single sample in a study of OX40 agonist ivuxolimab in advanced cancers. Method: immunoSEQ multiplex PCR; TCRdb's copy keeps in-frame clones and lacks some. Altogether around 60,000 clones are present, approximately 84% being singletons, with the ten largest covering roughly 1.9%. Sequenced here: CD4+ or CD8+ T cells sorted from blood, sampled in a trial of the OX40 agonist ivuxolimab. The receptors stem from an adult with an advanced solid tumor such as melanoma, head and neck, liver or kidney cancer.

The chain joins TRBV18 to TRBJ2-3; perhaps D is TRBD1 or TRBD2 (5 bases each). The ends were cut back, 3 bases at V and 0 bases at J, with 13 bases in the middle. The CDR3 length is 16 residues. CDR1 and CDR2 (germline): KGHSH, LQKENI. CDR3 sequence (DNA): TGTGCCAGCTCACCCCCTTCGGGGCTTAGCACAGATACGCAGTATTTT. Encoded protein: CASSPPSGLSTDTQYF.

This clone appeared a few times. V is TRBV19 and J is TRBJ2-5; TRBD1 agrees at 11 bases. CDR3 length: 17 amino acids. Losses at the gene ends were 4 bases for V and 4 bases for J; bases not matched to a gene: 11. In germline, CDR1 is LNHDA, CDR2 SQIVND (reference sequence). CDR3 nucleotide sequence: TGTGCCAGTAGTAAAGGACAGGGGGCAGGTTCAGGAGAGACCCAGTACTTC. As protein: CASSKGQGAGSGETQYF.

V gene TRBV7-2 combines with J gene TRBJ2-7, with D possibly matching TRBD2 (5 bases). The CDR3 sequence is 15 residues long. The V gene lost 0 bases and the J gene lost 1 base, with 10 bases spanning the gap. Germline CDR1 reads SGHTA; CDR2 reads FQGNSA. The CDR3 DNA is TGTGCCAGCAGCTTAGCTGCCGGGGAATCCTACGAGCAGTACTTC. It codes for CASSLAAGESYEQYF.

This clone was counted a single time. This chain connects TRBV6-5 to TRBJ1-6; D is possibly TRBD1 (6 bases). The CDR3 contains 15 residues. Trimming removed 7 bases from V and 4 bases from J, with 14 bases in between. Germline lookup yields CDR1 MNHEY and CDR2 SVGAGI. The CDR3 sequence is CASTSQGMYNSPLHF. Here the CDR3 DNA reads TGTGCCAGCACTAGTCAGGGGATGTATAATTCACCCCTCCACTTT.

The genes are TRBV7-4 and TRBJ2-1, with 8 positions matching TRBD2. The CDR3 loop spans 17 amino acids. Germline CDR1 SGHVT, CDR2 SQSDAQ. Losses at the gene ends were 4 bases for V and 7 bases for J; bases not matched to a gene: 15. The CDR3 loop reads CASSSSRIAGRGNEQFF. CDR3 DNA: TGTGCCAGCAGCTCAAGCCGTATAGCGGGAAGGGGGAATGAGCAGTTCTTC.

CDR3 amino acids: CASSLFGGGRSEKLFF. CDR3 nucleotide sequence: TGTGCCAGCAGCTTGTTTGGAGGGGGCCGGAGTGAAAAACTGTTTTTT. V usage is TRBV5-8 and J usage is TRBJ1-4, with 7 bases lining up with TRBD1. Germline V gene lookup returns CDR1 SGHTS and CDR2 YDEGEE. V was clipped by 1 base and J by 7 bases; unmatched bases: 10. The CDR3 has 16 amino acids.

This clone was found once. The CDR3 reads CASSFRSGQLETQYF. The CDR3 nucleotides read TGTGCCAGCAGCTTTAGGAGTGGGCAGCTAGAGACCCAGTACTTC. J is TRBJ2-5 and V is TRBV7-9; D is unresolved. CDR1 is SEHNR and CDR2 is FQNEAQ in the germline V gene (reference sequence). V shed 3 bases and J shed 4 bases, with 15 bases lying between them. There are 15 residues in the CDR3.

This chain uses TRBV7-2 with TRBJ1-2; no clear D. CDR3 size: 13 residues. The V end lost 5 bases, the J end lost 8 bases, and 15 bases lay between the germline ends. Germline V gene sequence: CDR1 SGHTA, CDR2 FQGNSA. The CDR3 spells CASSQDGVGGYTF. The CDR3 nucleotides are TGTGCCAGCAGCCAAGACGGGGTTGGAGGCTACACCTTC.

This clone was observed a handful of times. The CDR3 spells CAISESHRKETQYF. In DNA, the CDR3 is TGTGCCATCAGTGAGAGTCACAGAAAAGAGACCCAGTACTTC. The genes are TRBV10-3 and TRBJ2-5; no clear D. There are 14 residues in the CDR3. The V end lost 2 bases, the J end lost 3 bases, and 10 bases lay between the germline ends. Germline V gives CDR1 ENHRY, CDR2 SYGVKD.